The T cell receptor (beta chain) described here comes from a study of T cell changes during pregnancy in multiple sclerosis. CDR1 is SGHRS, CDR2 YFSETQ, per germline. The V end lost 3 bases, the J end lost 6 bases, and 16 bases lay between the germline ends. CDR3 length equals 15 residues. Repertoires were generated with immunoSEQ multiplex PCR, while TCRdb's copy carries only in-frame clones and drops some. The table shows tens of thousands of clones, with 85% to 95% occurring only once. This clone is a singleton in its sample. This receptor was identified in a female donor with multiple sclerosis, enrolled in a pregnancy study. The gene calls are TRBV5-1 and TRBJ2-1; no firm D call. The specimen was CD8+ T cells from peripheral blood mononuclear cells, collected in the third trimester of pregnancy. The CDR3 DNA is TGCGCCAGCAGCTCACCTACTTCTACGGGCAATGAGCAGTTCTTC. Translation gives CASSSPTSTGNEQFF.